What follows describes a single T cell receptor beta chain. Its antigen remains unknown. The table came from immunoSEQ multiplex PCR; TCRdb's copy has only in-frame clones and leaves some out. The sample has about 160,000 clones, about 80% seen once; the top ten hold about 4.5%. The CDR3 is made up of 15 amino acids. The V and J ends lost 1 base and 5 bases, in that order; junction bases with no gene match: 6. CDR1 SGDLS and CDR2 YYNGEE come from the germline V gene. The data belong to a study of cytotoxic CD8 clonotypes in ibrutinib-treated CLL. Study conclusions and caveats: Public clonotypes, rarely seen, contracted or held steady on treatment. Baseline values of clonality outstripped age-matched healthy donors and followed circulating CD8+ T-cell counts. Clonality went higher at ibrutinib response and then dropped back toward baseline at progression.

V and J are TRBV9 and TRBJ2-5, with 9 bases aligning to TRBD2. The sample here was PBMCs, taken after 24 months of ibrutinib treatment. The receptor comes from a human donor with chronic lymphocytic leukemia. The DNA for the CDR3 is TGTGCCAGCAGCGTACTTAGCGGGAGTGCGGAGACCCAGTACTTC. Protein product: CASSVLSGSAETQYF. The whole variable domain, filled in from reference TRBV9 and TRBJ2-5, reads DSGVTQTPKHLITATGQRVTLRCSPRSGDLSVYWYQQSLDQGLQFLIQYYNGEERAKGNILERFSAQQFPDLHSELNLSSLELGDSALYFCASSVLSGSAETQYFGPGTRLLVL.